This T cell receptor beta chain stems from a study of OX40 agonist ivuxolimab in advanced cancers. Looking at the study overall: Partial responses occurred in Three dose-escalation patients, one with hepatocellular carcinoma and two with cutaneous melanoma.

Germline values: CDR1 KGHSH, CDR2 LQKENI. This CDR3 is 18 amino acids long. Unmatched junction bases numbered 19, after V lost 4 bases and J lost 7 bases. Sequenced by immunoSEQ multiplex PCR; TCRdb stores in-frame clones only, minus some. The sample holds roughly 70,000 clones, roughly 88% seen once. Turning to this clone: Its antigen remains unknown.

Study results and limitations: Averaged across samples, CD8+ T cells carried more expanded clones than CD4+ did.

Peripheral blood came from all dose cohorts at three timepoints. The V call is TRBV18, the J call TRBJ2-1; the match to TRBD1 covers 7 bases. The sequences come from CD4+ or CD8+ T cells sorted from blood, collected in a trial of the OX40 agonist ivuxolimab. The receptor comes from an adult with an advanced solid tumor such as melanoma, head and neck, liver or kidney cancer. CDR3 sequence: CASSLSSGTVPLGNEQFF. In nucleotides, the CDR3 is TGTGCCAGCTCACTATCTTCCGGGACAGTCCCCTTAGGGAATGAGCAGTTCTTC.